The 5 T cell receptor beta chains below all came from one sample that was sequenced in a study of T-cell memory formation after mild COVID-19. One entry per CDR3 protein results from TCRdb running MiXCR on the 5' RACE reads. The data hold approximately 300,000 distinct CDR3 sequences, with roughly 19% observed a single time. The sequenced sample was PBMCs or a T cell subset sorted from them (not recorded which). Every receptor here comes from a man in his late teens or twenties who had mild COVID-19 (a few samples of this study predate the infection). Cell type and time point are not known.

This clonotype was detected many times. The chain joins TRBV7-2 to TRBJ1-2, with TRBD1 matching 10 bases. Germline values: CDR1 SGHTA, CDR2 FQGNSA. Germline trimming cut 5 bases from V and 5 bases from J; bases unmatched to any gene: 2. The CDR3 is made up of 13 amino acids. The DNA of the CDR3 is TGTGCCAGCAGCGCGGGACAGGGGTATGGCTACACCTTC. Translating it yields CASSAGQGYGYTF.

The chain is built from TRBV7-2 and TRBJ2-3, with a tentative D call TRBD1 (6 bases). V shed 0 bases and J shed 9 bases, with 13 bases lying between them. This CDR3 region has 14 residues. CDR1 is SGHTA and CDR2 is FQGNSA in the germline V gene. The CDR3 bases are TGTGCCAGCAGCTTAGCTTTCCGACAGGACACGCAGTATTTT. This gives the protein CASSLAFRQDTQYF.

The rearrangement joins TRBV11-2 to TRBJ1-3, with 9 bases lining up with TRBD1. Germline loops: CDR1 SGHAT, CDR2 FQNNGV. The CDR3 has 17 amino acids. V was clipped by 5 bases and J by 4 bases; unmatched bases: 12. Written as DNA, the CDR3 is TGTGCCAGCAGCCGATACGGGACAGGGTTAATCGGAAACACCATATATTTT. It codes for CASSRYGTGLIGNTIYF.

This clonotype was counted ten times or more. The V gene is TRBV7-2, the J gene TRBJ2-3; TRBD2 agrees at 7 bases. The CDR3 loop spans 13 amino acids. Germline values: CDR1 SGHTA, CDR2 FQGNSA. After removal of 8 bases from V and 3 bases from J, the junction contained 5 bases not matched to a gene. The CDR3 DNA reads TGTGCCAGCGGAAGGGAGGGGACAGATACGCAGTATTTT. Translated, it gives CASGREGTDTQYF.

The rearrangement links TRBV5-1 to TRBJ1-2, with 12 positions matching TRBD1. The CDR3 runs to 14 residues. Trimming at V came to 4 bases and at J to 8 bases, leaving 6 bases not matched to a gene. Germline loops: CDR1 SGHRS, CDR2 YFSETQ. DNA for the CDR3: TGCGCCAGCAGCCCGGGGACAGGGGGCGCGGGCTACACCTTC. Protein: CASSPGTGGAGYTF.